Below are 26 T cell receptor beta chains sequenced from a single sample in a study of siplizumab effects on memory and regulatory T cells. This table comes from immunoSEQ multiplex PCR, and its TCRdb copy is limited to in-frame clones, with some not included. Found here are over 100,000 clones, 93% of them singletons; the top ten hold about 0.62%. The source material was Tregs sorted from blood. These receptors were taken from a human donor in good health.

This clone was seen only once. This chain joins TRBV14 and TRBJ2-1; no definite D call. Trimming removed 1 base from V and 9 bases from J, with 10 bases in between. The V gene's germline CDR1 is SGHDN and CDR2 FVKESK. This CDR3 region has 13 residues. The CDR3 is CASSQGPPSEQFF. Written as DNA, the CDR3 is TGTGCCAGCAGCCAAGGCCCCCCCAGTGAGCAGTTCTTC. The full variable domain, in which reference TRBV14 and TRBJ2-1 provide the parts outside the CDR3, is EAGVTQFPSHSVIEKGQTVTLRCDPISGHDNLYWYRRVMGKEIKFLLHFVKESKQDESGMPNNRFLAERTGGTYSTLKVQPAELEDSGVYFCASSQGPPSEQFFGPGTRLTVL.

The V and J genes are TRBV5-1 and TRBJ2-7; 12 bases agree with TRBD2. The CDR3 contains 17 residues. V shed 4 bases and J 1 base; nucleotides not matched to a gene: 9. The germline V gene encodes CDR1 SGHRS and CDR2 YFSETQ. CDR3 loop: CASSLYTTSGRSYEQYF. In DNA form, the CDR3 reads TGCGCCAGCAGCCTATATACGACTAGCGGGAGATCCTACGAGCAGTACTTC.

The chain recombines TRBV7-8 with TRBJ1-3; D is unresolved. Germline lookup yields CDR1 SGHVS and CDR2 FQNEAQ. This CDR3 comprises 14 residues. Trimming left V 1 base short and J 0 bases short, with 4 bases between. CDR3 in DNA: TGTGCCAGCAGCTTAGGACTCTCTGGAAACACCATATATTTT. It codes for CASSLGLSGNTIYF.

CDR3 loop: CASSLTQGLTSGNTIYF. The CDR3 DNA sequence: TGTGCCAGCAGCTTAACACAAGGACTGACGTCTGGAAACACCATATATTTT. This rearrangement joins TRBV7-9 to TRBJ1-3; D is undetermined. Germline-derived CDR1 and CDR2 are SEHNR and FQNEAQ (reference sequence). The V end lost 2 bases, the J end lost 1 base, and 15 bases lay between the germline ends. The CDR3 spans 17 residues.

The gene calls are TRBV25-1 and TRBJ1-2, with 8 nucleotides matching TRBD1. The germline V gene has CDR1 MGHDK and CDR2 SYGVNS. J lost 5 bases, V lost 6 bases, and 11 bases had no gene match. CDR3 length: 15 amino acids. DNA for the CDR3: TGTGCCAGCAGCCCTAACCCAGACAGGGGTTATGGCTACACCTTC. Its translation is CASSPNPDRGYGYTF.

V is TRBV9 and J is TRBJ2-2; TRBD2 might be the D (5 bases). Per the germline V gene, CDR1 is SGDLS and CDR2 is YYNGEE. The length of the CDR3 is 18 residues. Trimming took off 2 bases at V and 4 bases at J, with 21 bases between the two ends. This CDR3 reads CASSVRRTGGSGTGELFF. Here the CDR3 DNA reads TGTGCCAGCAGCGTTCGGAGAACCGGAGGCAGCGGCACCGGGGAGCTGTTTTTT.

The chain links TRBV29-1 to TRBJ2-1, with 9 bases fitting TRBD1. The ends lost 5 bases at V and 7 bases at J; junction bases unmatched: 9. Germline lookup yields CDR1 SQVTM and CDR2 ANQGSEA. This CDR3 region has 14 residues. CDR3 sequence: CSVRDRVLGNEQFF. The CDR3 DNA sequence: TGCAGCGTTCGGGACAGGGTGCTGGGGAATGAGCAGTTCTTC.

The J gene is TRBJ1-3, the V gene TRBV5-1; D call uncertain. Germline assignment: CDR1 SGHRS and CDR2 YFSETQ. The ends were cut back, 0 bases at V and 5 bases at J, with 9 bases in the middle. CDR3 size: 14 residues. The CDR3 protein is CASSLAPPRNTIYF. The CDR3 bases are TGCGCCAGCAGCTTGGCCCCGCCAAGAAACACCATATATTTT.

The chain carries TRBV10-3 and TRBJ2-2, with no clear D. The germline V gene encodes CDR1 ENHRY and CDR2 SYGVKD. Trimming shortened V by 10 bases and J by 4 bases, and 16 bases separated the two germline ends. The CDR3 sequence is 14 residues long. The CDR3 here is CATSSVTATGELFF. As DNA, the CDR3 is TGTGCCACTTCTAGTGTCACGGCCACCGGGGAGCTGTTTTTT.

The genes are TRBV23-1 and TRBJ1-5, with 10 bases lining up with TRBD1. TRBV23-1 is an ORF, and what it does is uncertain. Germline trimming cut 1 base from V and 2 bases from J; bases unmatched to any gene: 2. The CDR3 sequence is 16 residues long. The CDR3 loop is CASSQWDRGGNQPQHF. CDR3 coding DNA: TGCGCCAGCAGTCAATGGGACAGGGGAGGCAATCAGCCCCAGCATTTT.

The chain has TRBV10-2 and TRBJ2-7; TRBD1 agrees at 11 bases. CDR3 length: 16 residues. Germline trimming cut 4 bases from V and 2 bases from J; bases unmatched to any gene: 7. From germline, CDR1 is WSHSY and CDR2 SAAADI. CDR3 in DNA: TGCGCCAGCAGTGTAAGGGGGACAGGGGGGACCTACGAGCAGTACTTC. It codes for CASSVRGTGGTYEQYF.

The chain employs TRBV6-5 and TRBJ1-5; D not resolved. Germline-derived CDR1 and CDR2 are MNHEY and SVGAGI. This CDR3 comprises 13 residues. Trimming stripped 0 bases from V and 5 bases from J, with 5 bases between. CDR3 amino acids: CASSYSLYQPQHF. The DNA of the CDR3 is TGTGCCAGCAGTTACTCCCTTTATCAGCCCCAGCATTTT.

CDR3 DNA sequence: TGCGCCAGCAGCTTGGTACTAGGGGGTGAGCAGTTCTTC. Amino acid sequence: CASSLVLGGEQFF. The chain uses TRBV5-1 and TRBJ2-1, with a possible D match to TRBD1 (6 bases). Germline V gene data show CDR1 as SGHRS and CDR2 as YFSETQ. Between the trimmed V and J ends, which lost 0 bases and 9 bases, there was a span of 10 bases. CDR3 length equals 13 residues.

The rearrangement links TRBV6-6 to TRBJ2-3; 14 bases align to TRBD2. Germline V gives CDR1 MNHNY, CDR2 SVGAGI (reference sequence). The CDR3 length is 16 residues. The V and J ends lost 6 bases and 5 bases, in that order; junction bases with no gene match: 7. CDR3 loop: CASRTGLAGGGDTQYF. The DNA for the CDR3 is TGTGCCAGCAGAACCGGACTAGCGGGGGGTGGAGATACGCAGTATTTT.

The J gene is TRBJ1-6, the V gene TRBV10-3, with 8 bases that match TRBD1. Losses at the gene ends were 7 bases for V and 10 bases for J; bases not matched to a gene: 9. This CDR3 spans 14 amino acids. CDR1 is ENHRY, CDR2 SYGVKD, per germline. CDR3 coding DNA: TGTGCCATCAAGCAGACAGGGGATACCTCACCCCTCCACTTT. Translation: CAIKQTGDTSPLHF.

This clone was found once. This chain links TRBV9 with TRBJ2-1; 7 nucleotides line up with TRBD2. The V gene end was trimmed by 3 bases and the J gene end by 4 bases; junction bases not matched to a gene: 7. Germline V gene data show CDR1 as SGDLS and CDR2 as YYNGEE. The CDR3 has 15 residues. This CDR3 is CASSASGTVYNEQFF. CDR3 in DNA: TGTGCCAGCAGCGCGAGCGGGACGGTATACAATGAGCAGTTCTTC.

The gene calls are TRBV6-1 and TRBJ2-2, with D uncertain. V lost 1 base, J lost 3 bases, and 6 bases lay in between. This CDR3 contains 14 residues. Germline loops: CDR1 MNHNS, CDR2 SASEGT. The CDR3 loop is CASSEGVDTGELFF. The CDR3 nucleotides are TGTGCCAGCAGTGAAGGTGTAGACACCGGGGAGCTGTTTTTT.

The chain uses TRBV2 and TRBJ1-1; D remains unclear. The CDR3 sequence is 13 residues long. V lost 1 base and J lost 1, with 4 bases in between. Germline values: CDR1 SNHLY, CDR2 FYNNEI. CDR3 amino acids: CASSEEPNTEAFF. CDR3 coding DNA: TGTGCCAGCAGTGAAGAGCCGAACACTGAAGCTTTCTTT.

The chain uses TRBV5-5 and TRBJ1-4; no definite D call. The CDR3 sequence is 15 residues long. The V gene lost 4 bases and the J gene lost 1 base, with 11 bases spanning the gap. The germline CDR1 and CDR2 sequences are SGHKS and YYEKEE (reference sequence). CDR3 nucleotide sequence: TGTGCCAGCAGCCAACTCTCCGGAACTAATGAAAAACTGTTTTTT. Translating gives CASSQLSGTNEKLFF.

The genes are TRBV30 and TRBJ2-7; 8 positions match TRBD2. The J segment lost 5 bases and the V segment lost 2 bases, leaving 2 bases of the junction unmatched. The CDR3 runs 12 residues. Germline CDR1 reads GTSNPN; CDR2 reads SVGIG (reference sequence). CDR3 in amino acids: CAWSRGGNEQYF. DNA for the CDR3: TGTGCCTGGAGTCGGGGGGGGAACGAGCAGTACTTC.

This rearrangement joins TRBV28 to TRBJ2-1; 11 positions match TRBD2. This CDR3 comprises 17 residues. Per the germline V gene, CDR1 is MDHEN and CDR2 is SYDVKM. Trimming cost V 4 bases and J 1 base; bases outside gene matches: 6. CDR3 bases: TGTGCCAGCAGTTCCCTGACTAGCGGGACGTCCTACAATGAGCAGTTCTTC. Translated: CASSSLTSGTSYNEQFF.

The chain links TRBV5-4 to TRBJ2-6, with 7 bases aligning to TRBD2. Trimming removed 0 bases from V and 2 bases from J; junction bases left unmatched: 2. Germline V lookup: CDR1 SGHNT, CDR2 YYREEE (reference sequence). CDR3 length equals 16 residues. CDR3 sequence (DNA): TGTGCCAGCAGCTTGGGCCTAGCGGCTGGGGCCAACGTCCTGACTTTC. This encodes CASSLGLAAGANVLTF. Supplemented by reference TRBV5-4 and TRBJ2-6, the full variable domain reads ETGVTQSPTHLIKTRGQQVTLRCSSQSGHNTVSWYQQALGQGPQFIFQYYREEENGRGNFPPRFSGLQFPNYSSELNVNALELDDSALYLCASSLGLAAGANVLTFGAGSRLTVL.

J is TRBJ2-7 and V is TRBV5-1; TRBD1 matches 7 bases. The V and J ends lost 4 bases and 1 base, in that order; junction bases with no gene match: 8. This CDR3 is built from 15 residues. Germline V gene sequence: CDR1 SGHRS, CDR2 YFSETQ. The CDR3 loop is CASSQGQWTSYEQYF. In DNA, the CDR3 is TGCGCCAGCAGCCAGGGACAGTGGACGTCCTACGAGCAGTACTTC.

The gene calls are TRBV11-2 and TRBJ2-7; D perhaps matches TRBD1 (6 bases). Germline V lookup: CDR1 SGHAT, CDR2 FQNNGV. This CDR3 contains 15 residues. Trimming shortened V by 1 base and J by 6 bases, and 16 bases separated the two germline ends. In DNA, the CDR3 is TGTGCCAGCAGCTTAGTAGGAACAGGGCAATCCGAGCAGTACTTC. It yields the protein CASSLVGTGQSEQYF.

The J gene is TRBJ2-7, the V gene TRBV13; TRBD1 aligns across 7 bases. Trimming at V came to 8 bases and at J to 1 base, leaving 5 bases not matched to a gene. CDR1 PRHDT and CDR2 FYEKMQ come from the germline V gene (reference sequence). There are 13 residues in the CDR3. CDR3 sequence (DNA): TGTGCCAGCGCCCCGACAGGGTCCTACGAGCAGTACTTC. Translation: CASAPTGSYEQYF. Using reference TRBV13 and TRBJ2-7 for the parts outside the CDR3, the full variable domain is AAGVIQSPRHLIKEKRETATLKCYPIPRHDTVYWYQQGPGQDPQFLISFYEKMQSDKGSIPDRFSAQQFSDYHSELNMSSLELGDSALYFCASAPTGSYEQYFGPGTRLTVT.

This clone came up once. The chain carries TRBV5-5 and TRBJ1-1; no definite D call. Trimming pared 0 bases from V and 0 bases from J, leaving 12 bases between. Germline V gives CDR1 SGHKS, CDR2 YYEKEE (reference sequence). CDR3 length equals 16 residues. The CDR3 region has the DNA TGTGCCAGCAGCTTGGGAGTTTTTGCCGTGAACACTGAAGCTTTCTTT. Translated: CASSLGVFAVNTEAFF. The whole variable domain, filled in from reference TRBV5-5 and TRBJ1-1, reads DAGVTQSPTHLIKTRGQQVTLRCSPISGHKSVSWYQQVLGQGPQFIFQYYEKEERGRGNFPDRFSARQFPNYSSELNVNALLLGDSALYLCASSLGVFAVNTEAFFGQGTRLTVV.